The 18 T cell receptor beta chains reported below all come from one sample, sequenced in a study of blood T cells in healthy people across ages. Primers used in a second PCR of roughly 7 to 12 cycles were a sample-barcoded 5' primer and a J-beta primer mix. TCRdb analysed the 5' RACE reads with MiXCR anew, one entry per CDR3 protein. The sample yields 550,000 to 800,000 distinct CDR3 sequences, under 25% seen once. Sequenced material: blood. Receptor source: a man between 65 and 85 years old in good health.

A few counts support this clonotype. The rearrangement uses TRBV9 and TRBJ2-3; TRBD2 matches 15 bases. V lost 0 bases, J lost 5 bases, and 10 bases stayed unmatched. There are 19 residues in the CDR3. From germline, CDR1 is SGDLS and CDR2 YYNGEE. In nucleotides, the CDR3 is TGTGCCAGCAGCGTAGCTGTATCGGGGACTAGCGGGAGGCGAGATACGCAGTATTTT. Amino acid sequence: CASSVAVSGTSGRRDTQYF.

This chain links TRBV9 with TRBJ2-7; D is perhaps TRBD1 (5 bases). V was pared by 2 bases and J by 0 bases, with 6 bases between. CDR1 and CDR2 (germline): SGDLS, YYNGEE. The CDR3 is made up of 13 amino acids. The CDR3 coding sequence is TGTGCCAGCAGCGTGGACAACTCCTACGAGCAGTACTTC. Its translation is CASSVDNSYEQYF.

This clonotype was observed a few times. The V gene is TRBV28, the J gene TRBJ1-4, with 7 bases aligning to TRBD1. CDR3 length: 15 residues. Germline V gene data show CDR1 as MDHEN and CDR2 as SYDVKM. V gave up 5 bases and J gave up 5 bases; unmatched junction bases: 8. CDR3 region: CASSPPDRRNEKLFF. DNA of the CDR3: TGTGCCAGCAGTCCCCCGGACAGGAGAAATGAAAAACTGTTTTTT. The full variable domain, its missing parts supplied by reference TRBV28 and TRBJ1-4, is DVKVTQSSRYLVKRTGEKVFLECVQDMDHENMFWYRQDPGLGLRLIYFSYDVKMKEKGDIPEGYSVSREKKERFSLILESASTNQTSMYLCASSPPDRRNEKLFFGSGTQLSVL.

The chain couples TRBV27 to TRBJ2-7, with 10 nucleotides matching TRBD2. Trimming cost V 4 bases and J 5 bases; bases outside gene matches: 14. Germline V gene sequence: CDR1 MNHEY, CDR2 SMNVEV (reference sequence). The CDR3 runs to 17 residues. The CDR3: CASSSSFASGSFHEQYF. CDR3 nucleotide sequence: TGTGCCAGCAGTTCCAGTTTTGCTAGCGGGAGTTTCCACGAGCAGTACTTC.

The V gene is TRBV14, the J gene TRBJ2-7; D not certain. This CDR3 region has 13 residues. V was clipped by 0 bases and J by 2 bases, with 5 bases between them. The germline V gene encodes CDR1 SGHDN and CDR2 FVKESK. This CDR3 is CASSQDVPYEQYF. The DNA for the CDR3 is TGTGCCAGCAGCCAAGACGTCCCCTACGAGCAGTACTTC.

The rearrangement uses TRBV11-2 and TRBJ2-5; the D gene is possibly TRBD1 (5 bases). Germline V lookup: CDR1 SGHAT, CDR2 FQNNGV. The CDR3 is 15 amino acids. Trimming shortened V by 1 base and J by 1 base, and 10 bases separated the two germline ends. The CDR3 loop is CASSLGQLLQETQYF. The CDR3 DNA sequence: TGTGCCAGCAGCTTAGGACAGCTACTCCAAGAGACCCAGTACTTC.

J is TRBJ2-5 and V is TRBV19; D is unresolved. The ends were cut back, 6 bases at V and 5 bases at J, with 19 bases in the middle. CDR1 and CDR2 from the germline V gene are LNHDA and SQIVND (reference sequence). There are 15 residues in the CDR3. The CDR3 nucleotides read TGTGCCAGTAGGGCCCCAGGAAGGAACCGGGAGACCCAGTACTTC. Its protein is CASRAPGRNRETQYF.

The rearrangement uses TRBV29-1 and TRBJ2-7; no definite D call. The length of the CDR3 is 12 residues. Looked up from germline, CDR1 is SQVTM and CDR2 is ANQGSEA. Trimming shortened V by 3 bases and J by 2 bases, and 8 bases separated the two germline ends. The CDR3 bases are TGCAGCGTTGACGGTGGGGCCTACGAGCAGTACTTC. Its protein is CSVDGGAYEQYF.

The chain couples TRBV20-1 to TRBJ1-1, with a possible D match to TRBD1 (5 bases). The CDR3 loop spans 15 amino acids. Germline V gene lookup returns CDR1 DFQATT and CDR2 SNEGSKA (reference sequence). Trimming shortened V by 0 bases and J by 5 bases, and 16 bases separated the two germline ends. For the CDR3, the DNA is TGCAGTGCTAGAGATCAGGGCAAGTGGGGGACTGAAGCTTTCTTT. It encodes CSARDQGKWGTEAFF.

The chain recombines TRBV28 with TRBJ1-1; D is perhaps TRBD1 (6 bases). Trimming left V 5 bases short and J 3 bases short, with 16 bases between. This CDR3 has 15 amino acids. Germline CDR1 MDHEN, CDR2 SYDVKM. The CDR3 nucleotides are TGTGCCAGCAGTACGGGGGGGCGATATGACACTGAAGCTTTCTTT. Translation: CASSTGGRYDTEAFF.

The J gene is TRBJ2-5, the V gene TRBV11-2; 7 nucleotides agree with TRBD2. There are 15 residues in the CDR3. Germline CDR1 SGHAT, CDR2 FQNNGV. V lost 8 bases and J lost 3; bases outside the gene matches: 12. The CDR3 is CASGPFAGVKETQYF. The CDR3 nucleotides are TGTGCCAGCGGGCCTTTTGCGGGAGTTAAAGAGACCCAGTACTTC.

For this clonotype: The junction departs from the called germline gene at one end, perhaps through a read error. The rearrangement joins TRBV14 to TRBJ2-5; 7 bases agree with TRBD2. Judging by the DNA end, TRBJ2-1 fits better; the J call may be wrong. The germline gives CDR1 SGHDN, CDR2 FVKESK. The length of the CDR3 is 15 residues. CDR3 DNA: TGTGTCAGCAGCCACCGCGGGGGATACTACAATGAGCAGTTCTTC. It codes for CVSSHRGGYYNEQFF.

The gene calls are TRBV20-1 and TRBJ2-1; TRBD2 matches at 10 bases. V gave up 4 bases and J gave up 5 bases; unmatched junction bases: 5. Germline CDR1 DFQATT, CDR2 SNEGSKA (reference sequence). The CDR3 spans 14 residues. In DNA, the CDR3 is TGCAGTGCTAAGCGGGAGGGCCTCCACAATGAGCAGTTCTTC. Protein product: CSAKREGLHNEQFF.

This clonotype turned up a few times. In DNA form, the CDR3 reads TGTGCCAGCAGCTTAGCGTTGGGGACAGGGGGCCGAGTCACTGAAGCTTTCTTT. Protein sequence: CASSLALGTGGRVTEAFF. The gene calls are TRBV11-2 and TRBJ1-1, with TRBD1 matching over 12 bases. CDR3 length: 18 amino acids. Germline lookup yields CDR1 SGHAT and CDR2 FQNNGV. J gave up 4 bases and V 1 base, and 10 bases lay outside the gene matches.

The chain carries TRBV20-1 and TRBJ1-1; possibly TRBD1 for D (5 bases). This CDR3 has 17 residues. Per germline, CDR1 DFQATT and CDR2 SNEGSKA (reference sequence). Trimming removed 3 bases at V and 1 base at J, with 21 bases between. CDR3 nucleotides: TGCAGTGCTAGGGAATTAGACGGGGGAGTGGGGAACACTGAAGCTTTCTTT. It yields the protein CSARELDGGVGNTEAFF.

This clonotype turned up a few times. This chain connects TRBV29-1 to TRBJ2-5; 8 bases line up with TRBD2. Germline CDR1 and CDR2: SQVTM and ANQGSEA. The trim removed 4 bases at V and 5 bases at J, leaving 12 bases unmatched. The CDR3 runs 15 residues. The DNA of the CDR3 is TGCAGCGTTGGGGCTAGCGGGTCTCCGGGGGAGACCCAGTACTTC. This encodes CSVGASGSPGETQYF. Filled out from reference TRBV29-1 and TRBJ2-5, the complete variable domain reads SAVISQKPSRDICQRGTSLTIQCQVDSQVTMMFWYRQQPGQSLTLIATANQGSEATYESGFVIDKFPISRPNLTFSTLTVSNMSPEDSSIYLCSVGASGSPGETQYFGPGTRLLVL.

The table lists this clonotype with a few counts. The chain links TRBV12-3 or TRBV12-4 to TRBJ1-1; D ambiguous. This CDR3 contains 11 residues. V was pared by 8 bases and J by 3 bases, with 7 bases between. The CDR3 loop is CASGWDTEAFF. The CDR3 bases are TGTGCCAGCGGGTGGGACACTGAAGCTTTCTTT.

This chain joins TRBV7-2 and TRBJ2-1; D might be TRBD1 (6 bases). Near its end, the DNA agrees better with TRBJ2-7, so the J call may be wrong. Per germline, CDR1 SGHTA and CDR2 FQGNSA. The CDR3 has 13 residues. This CDR3 reads CASSETGIYEQYF. The DNA for the CDR3 is TGTGCCAGCAGCGAGACAGGAATCTACGAGCAGTACTTC.